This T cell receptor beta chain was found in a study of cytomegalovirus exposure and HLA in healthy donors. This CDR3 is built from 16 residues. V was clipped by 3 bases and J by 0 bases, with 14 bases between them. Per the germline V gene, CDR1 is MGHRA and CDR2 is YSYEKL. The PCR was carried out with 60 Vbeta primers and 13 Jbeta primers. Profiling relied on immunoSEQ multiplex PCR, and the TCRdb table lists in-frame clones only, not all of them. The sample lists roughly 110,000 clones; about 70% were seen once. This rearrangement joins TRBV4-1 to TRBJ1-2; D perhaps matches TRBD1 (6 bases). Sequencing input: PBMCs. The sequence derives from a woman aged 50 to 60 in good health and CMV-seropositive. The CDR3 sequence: CASSHLGTSANYGYTF. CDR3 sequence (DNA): TGCGCCAGCAGCCACCTCGGGACATCAGCTAACTATGGCTACACCTTC.